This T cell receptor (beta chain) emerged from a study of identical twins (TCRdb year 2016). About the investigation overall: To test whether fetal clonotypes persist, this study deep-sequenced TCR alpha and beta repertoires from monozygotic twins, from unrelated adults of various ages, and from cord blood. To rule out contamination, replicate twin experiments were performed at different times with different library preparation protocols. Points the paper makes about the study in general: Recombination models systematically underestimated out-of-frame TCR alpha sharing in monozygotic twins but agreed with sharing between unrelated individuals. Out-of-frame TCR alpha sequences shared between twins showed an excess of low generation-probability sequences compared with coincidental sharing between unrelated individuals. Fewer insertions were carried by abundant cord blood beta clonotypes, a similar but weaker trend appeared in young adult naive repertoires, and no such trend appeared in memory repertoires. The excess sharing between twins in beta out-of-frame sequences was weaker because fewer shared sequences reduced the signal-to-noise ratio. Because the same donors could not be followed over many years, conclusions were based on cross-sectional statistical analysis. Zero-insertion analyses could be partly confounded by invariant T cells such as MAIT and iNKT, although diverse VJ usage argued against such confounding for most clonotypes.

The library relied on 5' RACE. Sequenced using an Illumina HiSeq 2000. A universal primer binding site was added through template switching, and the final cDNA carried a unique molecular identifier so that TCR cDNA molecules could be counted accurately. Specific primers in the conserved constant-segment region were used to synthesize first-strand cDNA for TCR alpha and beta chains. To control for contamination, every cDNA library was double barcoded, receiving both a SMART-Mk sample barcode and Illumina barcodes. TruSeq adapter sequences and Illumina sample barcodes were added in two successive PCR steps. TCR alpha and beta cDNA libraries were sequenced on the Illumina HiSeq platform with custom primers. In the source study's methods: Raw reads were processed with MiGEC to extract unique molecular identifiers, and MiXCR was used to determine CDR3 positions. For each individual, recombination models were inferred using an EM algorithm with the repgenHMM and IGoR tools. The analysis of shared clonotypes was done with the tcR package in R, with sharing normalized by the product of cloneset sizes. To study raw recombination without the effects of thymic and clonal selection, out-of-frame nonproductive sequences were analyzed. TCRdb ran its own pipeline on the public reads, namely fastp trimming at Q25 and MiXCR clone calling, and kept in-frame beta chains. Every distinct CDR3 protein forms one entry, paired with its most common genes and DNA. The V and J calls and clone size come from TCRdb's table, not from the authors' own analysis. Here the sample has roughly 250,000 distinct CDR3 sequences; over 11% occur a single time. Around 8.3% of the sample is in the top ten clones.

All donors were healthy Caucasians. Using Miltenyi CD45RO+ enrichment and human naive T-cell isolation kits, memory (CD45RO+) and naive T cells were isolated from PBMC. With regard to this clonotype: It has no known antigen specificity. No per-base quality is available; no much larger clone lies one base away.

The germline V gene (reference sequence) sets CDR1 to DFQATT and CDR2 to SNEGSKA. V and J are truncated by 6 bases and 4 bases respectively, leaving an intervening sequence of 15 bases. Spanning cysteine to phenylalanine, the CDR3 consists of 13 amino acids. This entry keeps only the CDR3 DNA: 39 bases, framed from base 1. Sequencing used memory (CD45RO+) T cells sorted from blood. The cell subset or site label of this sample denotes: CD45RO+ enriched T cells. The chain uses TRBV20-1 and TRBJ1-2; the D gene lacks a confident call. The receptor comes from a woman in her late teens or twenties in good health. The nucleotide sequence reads TGCAGTGCCTTCTCCCCGGGAGGCTATGGCTACACCTTC. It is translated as CSAFSPGGYGYTF.